Below, 4 T cell receptor beta chains from the same sample are listed, as sequenced in a study of OX40 agonist ivuxolimab in advanced cancers. TCRdb keeps only in-frame clones here, not all; method: immunoSEQ multiplex PCR. The top ten clones hold 1% to 1.5% of a sample with 45,000 to 75,000 clones, 75% to 85% of them seen once. Sequencing was performed on CD4+ or CD8+ T cells sorted from blood, taken in a trial of the OX40 agonist ivuxolimab. These receptors were collected from an adult with an advanced solid tumor such as melanoma, head and neck, liver or kidney cancer.

This clone appeared once. The rearrangement links TRBV5-1 to TRBJ2-2; 8 nucleotides agree with TRBD1. V lost 4 bases to trimming and J lost 3 bases; unmatched junction nucleotides: 5. The CDR3 totals 15 residues. Germline assignment: CDR1 SGHRS and CDR2 YFSETQ. The CDR3 coding sequence is TGCGCCAGCAGCGCAAGACAGGGGCACACCGGGGAGCTGTTTTTT. Translated: CASSARQGHTGELFF.

This chain uses TRBV5-1 with TRBJ2-3; weak D call: TRBD1 (6 bases). V was clipped by 0 bases and J by 1 base, with 9 bases between them. Germline assignment: CDR1 SGHRS and CDR2 YFSETQ. This CDR3 is 15 amino acids long. In DNA form, the CDR3 reads TGCGCCAGCAGCTTGGAGGCAGGGGGCACAGATACGCAGTATTTT. Protein product: CASSLEAGGTDTQYF.

This clone was counted between two and nine times. The chain carries TRBV30 and TRBJ1-6, with D perhaps matching TRBD1 (6 bases). This CDR3 contains 12 residues. V lost 4 bases, J lost 6 bases, and 7 bases lay in between. The germline V gene has CDR1 GTSNPN and CDR2 SVGIG (reference sequence). Here the CDR3 reads CAWKGGNSPLHF. The CDR3 nucleotides are TGTGCCTGGAAGGGGGGTAATTCACCCCTCCACTTT.

The genes are TRBV2 and TRBJ2-2; no firm D call. This CDR3 has 14 amino acids. The germline gives CDR1 SNHLY, CDR2 FYNNEI. Trimming took off 5 bases at V and 0 bases at J, with 7 bases between the two ends. This CDR3 is CASSFSANTGELFF. The CDR3 DNA sequence: TGTGCCAGCAGTTTCTCCGCGAACACCGGGGAGCTGTTTTTT. Full variable domain (missing parts from reference TRBV2 and TRBJ2-2): EPEVTQTPSHQVTQMGQEVILRCVPISNHLYFYWYRQILGQKVEFLVSFYNNEISEKSEIFDDQFSVERPDGSNFTLKIRSTKLEDSAMYFCASSFSANTGELFFGEGSRLTVL.